The next 9 T cell receptor beta chains were all read from a single sample in a study of technical replicates of blood from several donors. Only in-frame clones appear in the TCRdb table, and some are missing; sequencing was by immunoSEQ multiplex PCR. The data contain approximately 80,000 clones, 75% to 90% of them singletons. Sequenced material: T cells isolated from PBMCs. Source of these receptors: a human donor in good health.

The genes are TRBV25-1 and TRBJ1-6; TRBD1 might be the D (5 bases). Germline-derived CDR1 and CDR2 are MGHDK and SYGVNS. The V and J ends lost 2 bases and 7 bases respectively, with 12 bases between them. The CDR3 has 15 residues. CDR3 nucleotides: TGTGCCAGCAGTGAAGGAAGGGGCTGGAATTCACCCCTCCACTTT. Amino acids: CASSEGRGWNSPLHF.

The chain joins TRBV29-1 to TRBJ1-1; 11 bases map to TRBD1. The CDR3 runs to 13 residues. Trimming at V came to 6 bases and at J to 5 bases, leaving 5 bases not matched to a gene. Germline V lookup: CDR1 SQVTM, CDR2 ANQGSEA. CDR3 in DNA: TGCAGCGTCCGGACAGGGGGCTATACTGAAGCTTTCTTT. Amino acids: CSVRTGGYTEAFF.

The CDR3 region is CASSLSGTGGFNTEAFF. The CDR3 DNA reads TGTGCCAGCAGTTTAAGTGGGACAGGGGGCTTTAACACTGAAGCTTTCTTT. The V and J genes are TRBV28 and TRBJ1-1; 12 bases match TRBD1. Germline CDR1 is MDHEN and CDR2 is SYDVKM. V dropped 2 bases and J dropped 2; count of bases not matched to a gene: 6. The CDR3 contains 17 residues.

There are a few counts of this clone. The J gene is TRBJ1-4, the V gene TRBV19; D is perhaps TRBD1 (5 bases). V was pared by 8 bases and J by 10 bases, with 17 bases between. The CDR3 has 13 amino acids. The germline V gene encodes CDR1 LNHDA and CDR2 SQIVND (reference sequence). The CDR3 DNA is TGTGCCAGTGGTCAGACTCCCGGGGGAAAACTGTTTTTT. It codes for CASGQTPGGKLFF.

V gene TRBV10-1 combines with J gene TRBJ2-3; D is possibly TRBD2 (6 bases). Germline CDR1 and CDR2: WNHNN and SYGVQD (reference sequence). The CDR3 runs to 14 residues. Trimming took off 0 bases at V and 9 bases at J, with 13 bases between the two ends. The CDR3 DNA follows: TGCGCCAGCAGTGAGTCGCGGGGCAAGGGAACGCAGTATTTT. This sequence encodes CASSESRGKGTQYF.

The chain is built from TRBV9 and TRBJ1-1, with D possibly matching TRBD1 (5 bases). Germline V CDR1 and CDR2: SGDLS, YYNGEE. V dropped 2 bases and J dropped 6 bases, with 11 bases sitting between them. CDR3 length equals 13 residues. The CDR3 coding sequence is TGTGCCAGCAGCGTCGCAGGGCTAGCTGAAGCTTTCTTT. It specifies CASSVAGLAEAFF.

This chain connects TRBV7-9 to TRBJ2-2; D gene uncertain. Germline values: CDR1 SEHNR, CDR2 FQNEAQ (reference sequence). Trimming left V 1 base short and J 4 bases short, with 7 bases between. The CDR3 runs 14 residues. This chain's CDR3 is CASSLGLITGELFF. The CDR3 DNA reads TGTGCCAGCAGCTTAGGACTGATCACCGGGGAGCTGTTTTTT.

This chain joins TRBV5-4 and TRBJ2-1; TRBD2 matches at 8 bases. V lost 4 bases and J lost 0; bases outside the gene matches: 3. The CDR3 totals 15 residues. CDR1 and CDR2 (germline): SGHNT, YYREEE (reference sequence). The CDR3 DNA reads TGTGCCAGCAGCGGACTAGCTCACTCCTACAATGAGCAGTTCTTC. It codes for CASSGLAHSYNEQFF. Together with reference TRBV5-4 and TRBJ2-1, the CDR3 gives the full variable domain: ETGVTQSPTHLIKTRGQQVTLRCSSQSGHNTVSWYQQALGQGPQFIFQYYREEENGRGNFPPRFSGLQFPNYSSELNVNALELDDSALYLCASSGLAHSYNEQFFGPGTRLTVL.

V is TRBV4-3 and J is TRBJ2-2, with D perhaps TRBD2 (5 bases). Germline V gene sequence: CDR1 LGHNA, CDR2 YSLEER. The CDR3 runs 15 residues. The ends were cut back, 2 bases at V and 4 bases at J, with 11 bases in the middle. CDR3 amino acids: CASSQLSDSTGELFF. In nucleotides, the CDR3 is TGCGCCAGCAGCCAACTTAGCGACTCCACCGGGGAGCTGTTTTTT.